A selection of T cell receptor beta chains follows, all from one sample in a study of blood T cell repertoires in COVID-19. The table came from immunoSEQ multiplex PCR; TCRdb's copy has only in-frame clones and leaves some out. The sample yields tens of thousands of clones, approximately 82% seen once. The material sequenced was peripheral blood. The source of these receptors is a woman of 80 years or more with acute or convalescent COVID-19. Both conserved end residues are part of each CDR3. The D gene is left open where the match is weak. Where a row states a size, it is once, few, many or the class of an expanded clone; other rows omit it.

D	size	length	V	J	CDR3	DNA
TRBD1	.	14	TRBV3-1/TRBV3-2	TRBJ2-5	CASSTRTGKETQYF	TGTGCCAGCAGCACTCGGACAGGGAAAGAGACCCAGTACTTC
.	.	15	TRBV19	TRBJ2-3	CASSFSQGVTDTQYF	TGTGCCAGTAGTTTCAGTCAGGGTGTCACAGATACGCAGTATTTT
.	.	13	TRBV19	TRBJ2-2	CASSIGESGELFF	TGTGCCAGTAGTATAGGGGAGTCCGGGGAGCTGTTTTTT
.	few	13	TRBV5-1	TRBJ1-2	CASQRGEGYGYTF	TGCGCCAGTCAACGGGGGGAAGGCTATGGCTACACCTTC
.	.	12	TRBV28	TRBJ1-2	CASSWGTIGYTF	TGTGCCAGCAGTTGGGGCACTATTGGCTACACCTTC
.	.	16	TRBV5-1	TRBJ2-7	CASSLNQDTLLWEQYF	TGCGCCAGCAGCTTAAACCAGGACACCCTCCTGTGGGAGCAGTACTTC
.	.	14	TRBV20-1	TRBJ1-5	CSAGGGGGNQPQHF	TGCAGTGCTGGTGGGGGCGGTGGCAATCAGCCCCAGCATTTT
TRBD1	.	16	TRBV6-5	TRBJ1-2	CASSYRTGGRLYGYTF	TGTGCCAGCAGTTACCGGACAGGGGGACGCCTCTATGGCTACACCTTC
.	.	14	TRBV19	TRBJ2-2	CASRPGLNTGELFF	TGTGCCAGTAGACCGGGTCTTAACACCGGGGAGCTGTTTTTT
.	.	15	TRBV28	TRBJ1-2	CASSSTGLGVHGYTF	TGTGCCAGCAGTTCTACAGGGTTAGGCGTTCATGGCTACACCTTC
.	.	15	TRBV24-1	TRBJ1-2	CATSDGTPTNYGYTF	TGTGCCACCAGTGATGGGACACCGACTAACTATGGCTACACCTTC
.	.	14	TRBV7-9	TRBJ2-2	CASSLGQNTGELFF	TGTGCCAGCAGCTTAGGACAGAACACCGGGGAGCTGTTTTTT
.	.	14	TRBV18	TRBJ2-7	CASSPGGMPHEQYF	TGTGCCAGCTCACCGGGGGGAATGCCACACGAGCAGTACTTC
.	.	15	TRBV2	TRBJ2-3	CASSVSFSGTDTQYF	TGTGCCAGCAGTGTGAGTTTTAGCGGCACAGATACGCAGTATTTT
TRBD1	.	15	TRBV5-1	TRBJ2-7	CASSLDGQGLDEQYF	TGCGCCAGCAGCTTGGATGGACAGGGATTGGACGAGCAGTACTTC
.	.	17	TRBV14	TRBJ2-1	CASSQGLTIPSNNEQFF	TGTGCCAGCAGCCAAGGGCTGACTATTCCCTCGAACAATGAGCAGTTCTTC
.	.	16	TRBV15	TRBJ2-1	CATSSPGGSRGNEQFF	TGTGCCACCAGCAGCCCCGGAGGGAGTAGGGGCAATGAGCAGTTCTTC
TRBD2	few	19	TRBV3-1/TRBV3-2	TRBJ2-2	CASSHGGTSGRAGTGELFF	TGTGCCAGCAGCCACGGAGGGACTAGCGGGAGGGCCGGCACCGGGGAGCTGTTTTTT
TRBD2	.	15	TRBV2	TRBJ2-3	CASMMLAGVADTQYF	TGTGCCAGCATGATGCTAGCGGGAGTGGCAGATACGCAGTATTTT
TRBD1	.	14	TRBV4-2	TRBJ1-2	CASSQEGTGWGYTF	TGTGCCAGCAGCCAAGAGGGGACAGGATGGGGCTACACCTTC
TRBD1	once	14	TRBV28	TRBJ1-2	CASNLGTANYGYTF	TGTGCCAGCAACCTCGGGACAGCCAACTATGGCTACACCTTC
.	.	14	TRBV11-2	TRBJ1-1	CASSLGQGSTEAFF	TGTGCCAGCAGCTTAGGGCAGGGGAGCACTGAAGCTTTCTTT
.	.	18	TRBV28	TRBJ1-2	CASSLSGSNTESRYGYTF	TGTGCCAGCAGTTTATCAGGGTCGAATACCGAAAGCCGATATGGCTACACCTTC
TRBD2	.	17	TRBV10-1	TRBJ2-1	CASSQGLAGGLDNEQFF	TGCGCCAGCAGTCAGGGGCTAGCGGGAGGTTTAGACAATGAGCAGTTCTTC
.	.	12	TRBV27	TRBJ1-1	CASSRRNTEAFF	TGTGCCAGCAGTAGGAGGAACACTGAAGCTTTCTTT
TRBD1	few	16	TRBV6-1	TRBJ1-1	CASSARDRGSNTEAFF	TGTGCCAGCAGTGCCAGGGACAGGGGTTCGAACACTGAAGCTTTCTTT
TRBD1	.	14	TRBV5-4	TRBJ1-2	CASSDQGAGYGYTF	TGTGCCAGCAGCGATCAGGGGGCCGGTTATGGCTACACCTTC
.	.	15	TRBV7-8	TRBJ2-3	CASSLGLAISDTQYF	TGTGCCAGCAGCTTAGGGCTAGCGATCTCAGATACGCAGTATTTT
.	.	15	TRBV11-2	TRBJ2-1	CASSWRSGSYNEQFF	TGTGCCAGCAGCTGGAGGTCGGGGTCCTACAATGAGCAGTTCTTC
TRBD1	.	12	TRBV6-5	TRBJ1-2	CASRKGGVGYTF	TGTGCCAGCAGGAAAGGGGGCGTCGGCTACACCTTC
.	.	12	TRBV5-1	TRBJ2-3	CASSPVGDTQYF	TGCGCCAGCAGCCCGGTTGGAGATACGCAGTATTTT
TRBD1	.	16	TRBV15	TRBJ1-5	CATSPKHRGQAQPQHF	TGTGCCACCAGCCCGAAACACAGGGGGCAAGCTCAGCCCCAGCATTTT
TRBD1	once	13	TRBV6-5	TRBJ1-2	CASSRQGTDGYTF	TGTGCCAGCAGCAGACAGGGAACCGATGGCTACACCTTC
.	.	14	TRBV7-9	TRBJ2-5	CASSFPRTAETQYF	TGTGCCAGCAGCTTCCCCCGGACAGCCGAGACCCAGTACTTC
.	few	17	TRBV7-8	TRBJ2-3	CASSLRSHSPGSDTQYF	TGTGCCAGCAGCTTAAGGTCCCACAGCCCGGGGTCAGATACGCAGTATTTT
TRBD2	.	14	TRBV20-1	TRBJ2-4	CSASPSGAKNIQYF	TGCAGTGCTAGTCCTAGCGGGGCCAAAAACATTCAGTACTTC
TRBD2	few	17	TRBV4-1	TRBJ2-7	CASSQDSTSGRGYEQYF	TGCGCCAGCAGCCAAGATTCGACTAGCGGGAGAGGCTACGAGCAGTACTTC
.	.	13	TRBV27	TRBJ1-1	CASSLQMNTEAFF	TGTGCCAGCAGTTTACAGATGAACACTGAAGCTTTCTTT
.	few	15	TRBV28	TRBJ1-1	CASNTPFPGIPEAFF	TGTGCCAGCAATACCCCCTTCCCGGGGATCCCTGAAGCTTTCTTT
.	.	14	TRBV3-1/TRBV3-2	TRBJ1-1	CASSQALANTEAFF	TGTGCCAGCAGCCAAGCTCTAGCGAACACTGAAGCTTTCTTT
.	.	15	TRBV19	TRBJ2-1	CASSISASSYNEQFF	TGTGCCAGTAGTATTAGCGCGAGCTCCTACAATGAGCAGTTCTTC
TRBD1	.	16	TRBV5-1	TRBJ2-1	CASSLSVGQGYNEQFF	TGCGCCAGCAGCTTGAGTGTGGGACAGGGGTACAATGAGCAGTTCTTC
.	.	15	TRBV5-1	TRBJ1-1	CASSLVGGSETEAFF	TGCGCCAGCAGCTTAGTGGGAGGGAGTGAGACTGAAGCTTTCTTT
TRBD1	.	13	TRBV18	TRBJ1-2	CASSGQGGNGYTF	TGTGCCAGCAGCGGACAGGGTGGAAATGGCTACACCTTC
TRBD1	once	15	TRBV28	TRBJ2-7	CASRTGTAFRYEQYF	TGTGCCAGCAGGACCGGGACAGCCTTCCGGTACGAGCAGTACTTC
TRBD1	.	16	TRBV7-2	TRBJ1-1	CASSLANVGTGSEAFF	TGTGCCAGCAGCTTAGCCAACGTCGGGACAGGGAGTGAAGCTTTCTTT
.	.	16	TRBV3-1/TRBV3-2	TRBJ2-3	CASSQDRTGLTDTQYF	TGTGCCAGCAGCCAAGATCGCACAGGGCTCACAGATACGCAGTATTTT
TRBD2	.	16	TRBV3-1/TRBV3-2	TRBJ2-3	CASSETSGGGTDTQYF	TGTGCCAGCAGTGAGACTAGCGGGGGGGGCACAGATACGCAGTATTTT
.	.	11	TRBV11-2	TRBJ2-7	CASTPGLEQYF	TGTGCCAGCACCCCTGGGCTCGAGCAGTACTTC
TRBD1	.	16	TRBV5-5	TRBJ2-7	CASSINLGTGFYEQYF	TGTGCCAGCAGCATCAATCTCGGGACAGGGTTCTACGAGCAGTACTTC
.	.	15	TRBV11-2	TRBJ1-5	CASSLGALSNQPQHF	TGTGCCAGCAGCTTAGGCGCTCTTAGCAATCAGCCCCAGCATTTT